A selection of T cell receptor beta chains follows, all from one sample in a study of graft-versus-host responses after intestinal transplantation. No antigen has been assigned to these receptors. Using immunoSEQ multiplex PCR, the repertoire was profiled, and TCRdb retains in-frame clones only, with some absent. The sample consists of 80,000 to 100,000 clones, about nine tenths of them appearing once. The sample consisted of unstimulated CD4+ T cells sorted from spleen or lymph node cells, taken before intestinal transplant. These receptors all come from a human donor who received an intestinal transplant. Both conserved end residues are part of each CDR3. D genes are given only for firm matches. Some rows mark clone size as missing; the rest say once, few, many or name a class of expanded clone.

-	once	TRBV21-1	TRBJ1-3	CASTRRGQFSGNTIYF	TGTGCCAGCACCCGAAGGGGGCAATTCTCTGGAAACACCATATATTTT
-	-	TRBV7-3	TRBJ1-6	CASSSGTGLYSPLHF	TGTGCCAGCAGCTCCGGAACAGGGTTATATTCACCCCTCCACTTT
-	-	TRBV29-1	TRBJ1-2	CSATVHGRAIYGYTF	TGCAGCGCTACCGTCCATGGGCGGGCCATCTATGGCTACACCTTC
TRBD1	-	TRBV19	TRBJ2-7	CASSRGLGTGGIYEQYF	TGTGCCAGTAGCCGGGGATTGGGGACAGGGGGCATCTACGAGCAGTACTTC
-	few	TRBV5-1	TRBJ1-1	CASRGVVNTEAFF	TGCGCCAGCAGAGGGGTGGTGAACACTGAAGCTTTCTTT
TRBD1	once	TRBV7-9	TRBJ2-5	CASSLGDRGGETQYF	TGTGCCAGCAGCTTAGGGGACAGGGGAGGTGAGACCCAGTACTTC
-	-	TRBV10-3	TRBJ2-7	CAISRPPTYEQYF	TGTGCCATCAGCAGGCCCCCCACCTACGAGCAGTACTTC
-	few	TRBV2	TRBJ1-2	CASTETRAGYTF	TGTGCCAGCACCGAAACGCGGGCTGGCTACACCTTC
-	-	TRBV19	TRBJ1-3	CASSILAGITGNTIYF	TGTGCCAGTAGTATACTGGCAGGCATCACTGGAAACACCATATATTTT
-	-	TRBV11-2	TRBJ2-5	CASSRSQETQYF	TGTGCCAGCAGCCGGTCCCAAGAGACCCAGTACTTC
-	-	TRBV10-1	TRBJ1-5	CASSERGLNQPQHF	TGCGCCAGCAGTGAGAGGGGCCTCAATCAGCCCCAGCATTTT
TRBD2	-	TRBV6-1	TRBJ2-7	CASSEGGLAGGSYGQYF	TGTGCCAGCAGTGAGGGAGGACTAGCGGGGGGGTCCTACGGGCAGTACTTC
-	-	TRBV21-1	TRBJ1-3	CASSKGDNSGNTIYF	TGTGCCAGCAGCAAAGGGGACAACTCTGGAAACACCATATATTTT
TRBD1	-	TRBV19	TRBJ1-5	CASTVSGGLQPQHF	TGTGCCAGTACGGTGTCAGGGGGTCTTCAGCCCCAGCATTTT
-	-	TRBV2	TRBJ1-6	CANRGDPSSYNSPLHF	TGTGCCAACCGAGGAGATCCCAGCTCCTATAATTCACCCCTCCACTTT
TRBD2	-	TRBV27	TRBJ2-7	CASSLLGAGSGGAYEQYF	TGTGCCAGCAGTTTGTTGGGGGCGGGGAGCGGGGGGGCCTACGAGCAGTACTTC
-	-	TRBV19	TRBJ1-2	CASSIRENGYTF	TGTGCCAGTAGTATAAGGGAGAATGGCTACACCTTC
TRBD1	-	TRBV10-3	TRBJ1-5	CATMTGVNAQPQHF	TGTGCCACTATGACAGGGGTTAATGCTCAGCCCCAGCATTTT
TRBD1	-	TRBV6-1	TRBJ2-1	CASSEGTGKTEQFF	TGTGCCAGCAGTGAAGGGACAGGGAAGACTGAGCAGTTCTTC
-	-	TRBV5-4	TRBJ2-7	CASSLGTDPDWEQYF	TGTGCCAGCAGCTTGGGGACAGATCCTGATTGGGAGCAGTACTTC
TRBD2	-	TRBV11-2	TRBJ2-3	CASSLGVAGSTDTQYF	TGCGCCAGCAGCTTAGGAGTAGCGGGATCCACAGATACGCAGTATTTT
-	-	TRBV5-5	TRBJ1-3	CASSWEDGSSGNTIYF	TGTGCCAGCAGCTGGGAGGACGGCAGCTCTGGAAACACCATATATTTT
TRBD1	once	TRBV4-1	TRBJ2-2	CASSPRTGPNTGELFF	TGCGCCAGCAGCCCCCGGACAGGCCCGAACACCGGGGAGCTGTTTTTT
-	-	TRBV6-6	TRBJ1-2	CASMGGDYGYTF	TGTGCCAGCATGGGGGGGGACTATGGCTACACCTTC
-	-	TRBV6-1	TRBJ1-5	CASSPLDQPQHF	TGTGCCAGCAGTCCTCTAGATCAGCCCCAGCATTTT
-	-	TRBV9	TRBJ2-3	CASSSRTDTQYF	TGTGCCAGCAGCAGCCGCACAGATACGCAGTATTTT
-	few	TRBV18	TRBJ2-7	CASSLGSYEQYF	TGTGCCAGCTCACTCGGGTCCTACGAGCAGTACTTC
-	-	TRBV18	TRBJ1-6	CASSRNRAANSPLHF	TGTGCCAGCTCACGGAACAGGGCGGCGAATTCACCCCTCCACTTT